The 18 T cell receptor beta chains below come from one sample, sequenced in a study of cytomegalovirus exposure and HLA in healthy donors. A multiplex PCR was run with 60 Vbeta primers and 13 Jbeta primers. The data were produced by immunoSEQ multiplex PCR, yet TCRdb's version contains in-frame clones alone and is incomplete. The sample consists of about 120,000 clones, 82% of them appearing once. The sequenced sample consisted of PBMCs. Receptors were obtained from a woman under 30 in good health and CMV-seronegative.

This clone has a single count. V and J are TRBV7-2 and TRBJ1-1, with TRBD1 matching 7 bases. Losses at the gene ends were 8 bases for V and 5 bases for J; bases not matched to a gene: 14. This CDR3 spans 15 amino acids. CDR1 is SGHTA and CDR2 is FQGNSA in the germline V gene. The CDR3 DNA reads as TGTGCCAGCTGCAGGGCAGGGGGAGGAAGGACTGAAGCTTTCTTT. Its translation is CASCRAGGGRTEAFF. Combining the CDR3 with reference TRBV7-2 and TRBJ1-1 gives the whole variable domain GAGVSQSPSNKVTEKGKDVELRCDPISGHTALYWYRQSLGQGLEFLIYFQGNSAPDKSGLPSDRFSAERTGGSVSTLTIQRTQQEDSAVYLCASCRAGGGRTEAFFGQGTRLTVV.

The chain recombines TRBV5-6 with TRBJ2-7; 7 bases are shared with TRBD1. The CDR3 is made up of 15 amino acids. V lost 4 bases to trimming and J lost 2 bases; unmatched junction nucleotides: 9. In germline, CDR1 is SGHDT, CDR2 YYEEEE. The CDR3 region is CASSLPRDSAYEQYF. The DNA of the CDR3 is TGTGCCAGCAGCCTACCCCGGGACAGCGCCTACGAGCAGTACTTC.

This chain uses TRBV5-4 with TRBJ1-2; D gene unclear. V shed 0 bases and J shed 8 bases, with 11 bases lying between them. Germline loops: CDR1 SGHNT, CDR2 YYREEE (reference sequence). The CDR3 extends over 13 amino acids. This chain's CDR3 is CASSLGGRDGYTF. CDR3 DNA: TGTGCCAGCAGCTTGGGAGGGAGAGACGGCTACACCTTC. Full variable domain (remainder filled in from reference TRBV5-4 and TRBJ1-2): ETGVTQSPTHLIKTRGQQVTLRCSSQSGHNTVSWYQQALGQGPQFIFQYYREEENGRGNFPPRFSGLQFPNYSSELNVNALELDDSALYLCASSLGGRDGYTFGSGTRLTVV.

This chain connects TRBV19 to TRBJ2-1; D possibly corresponds to TRBD2 (5 bases). The V end was cut by 6 bases, the J end by 2 bases, with 20 bases between. This CDR3 has 17 residues. The germline gives CDR1 LNHDA, CDR2 SQIVND (reference sequence). CDR3 coding DNA: TGTGCCAGTAGGTCTGACCCGAGAGAGGGCACCTACAATGAGCAGTTCTTC. This translates into CASRSDPREGTYNEQFF. Full variable domain (rest looked up from reference TRBV19 and TRBJ2-1): DGGITQSPKYLFRKEGQNVTLSCEQNLNHDAMYWYRQDPGQGLRLIYYSQIVNDFQKGDIAEGYSVSREKKESFPLTVTSAQKNPTAFYLCASRSDPREGTYNEQFFGPGTRLTVL.

This chain connects TRBV30 to TRBJ2-3, with TRBD1 identical over 9 bases. Germline V gene sequence: CDR1 GTSNPN, CDR2 SVGIG (reference sequence). The CDR3 runs 15 residues. V lost 2 bases and J lost 1; bases outside the gene matches: 4. The CDR3 is CAWSIRDRGTDTQYF. CDR3 DNA: TGTGCCTGGAGTATCCGGGACAGGGGCACAGATACGCAGTATTTT.

This sequence joins TRBV6-1 and TRBJ1-1; 11 bases fit TRBD1. This CDR3 has 15 amino acids. The trim removed 6 bases at V and 5 bases at J, leaving 8 bases unmatched. Germline loops: CDR1 MNHNS, CDR2 SASEGT. The CDR3 coding sequence is TGTGCCAGCAGCCGTTCCGGGACAGGGGGAACTGAAGCTTTCTTT. Its translation: CASSRSGTGGTEAFF.

CDR3 sequence reads: CASSFSMDSRISYEQYF. The CDR3 DNA reads as TGCGCCAGCAGCTTTTCTATGGACAGCAGGATTTCCTACGAGCAGTACTTC. This chain connects TRBV5-1 to TRBJ2-5; TRBD1 is a possible D gene (6 bases). The closer fit of TRBJ2-7 to the DNA end suggests the J call may be wrong. This CDR3 comprises 17 residues. Per the germline V gene, CDR1 is SGHRS and CDR2 is YFSETQ.

This rearrangement joins TRBV10-3 to TRBJ1-2; D unclear. The CDR3 consists of 11 residues. Trimming stripped 4 bases from V and 7 bases from J, with 7 bases between. Germline assignment: CDR1 ENHRY and CDR2 SYGVKD. CDR3 protein: CAISGSAGYTF. The CDR3 DNA reads TGTGCCATCAGTGGCAGCGCTGGCTACACCTTC.

The rearrangement uses TRBV7-2 and TRBJ1-2, with D perhaps TRBD1 (5 bases). The CDR3 length is 16 residues. Looked up from germline, CDR1 is SGHTA and CDR2 is FQGNSA. V dropped 1 base and J dropped 2 bases, with 14 bases sitting between them. The DNA of the CDR3 is TGTGCCAGCAGCTTAGGACAGCCCAAACTCAACTATGGCTACACCTTC. Translation: CASSLGQPKLNYGYTF.

A single count supports this clone. The germline gene is not matched at one end of the junction; a read error may be the cause. The rearrangement uses TRBV7-9 and TRBJ2-6; D is perhaps TRBD1 (5 bases). The CDR3 sequence is 18 residues long. Germline V gene sequence: CDR1 SEHNR, CDR2 FQNEAQ (reference sequence). The CDR3 DNA reads TGTGCCAGCAGCTTTCTACTATCCTCTCCGGGTGGGGCCAACGGCCTGACTTTC. It is translated as CASSFLLSSPGGANGLTF.

This clone was counted only a few times. The rearrangement joins TRBV15 to TRBJ2-7; D perhaps matches TRBD2 (6 bases). Germline-derived CDR1 and CDR2 are LNHNV and YYDKDF (reference sequence). Trimming stripped 1 base from V and 3 bases from J, with 10 bases between. This CDR3 spans 14 amino acids. The CDR3, as DNA: TGTGCCACCAGCAGAGGACGGGACTTCTACGAGCAGTACTTC. Its protein is CATSRGRDFYEQYF.

The J gene is TRBJ2-1, the V gene TRBV15; a weak D match, TRBD2 (5 bases). The ends were cut back, 2 bases at V and 6 bases at J, with 14 bases in the middle. The CDR3 sequence is 15 residues long. Looked up from germline, CDR1 is LNHNV and CDR2 is YYDKDF (reference sequence). In DNA form, the CDR3 reads TGTGCCACCAGCAGAACCCAGGATGGGAGCAATGAGCAGTTCTTC. Translated: CATSRTQDGSNEQFF.

This sequence joins TRBV7-9 and TRBJ1-1; D gene uncertain. Germline CDR1 reads SEHNR; CDR2 reads FQNEAQ (reference sequence). The length of the CDR3 is 15 residues. V lost 0 bases and J 0 bases, leaving 8 bases between the germline ends. CDR3 in DNA: TGTGCCAGCAGCTTAGCGCCCAGTATGAACACTGAAGCTTTCTTT. Translated: CASSLAPSMNTEAFF.

This clone was recorded a few times. This chain links TRBV19 with TRBJ2-7, with no clear D. Germline CDR1 is LNHDA and CDR2 is SQIVND (reference sequence). V was pared by 1 base and J by 3 bases, with 13 bases between. The CDR3 consists of 15 residues. CDR3 sequence: CASSIVGNRFYEQYF. CDR3 nucleotides: TGTGCCAGTAGTATAGTAGGCAACAGATTCTACGAGCAGTACTTC.

There are a few counts of this clone. This chain joins TRBV6-5 and TRBJ1-2; possibly TRBD1 for D (6 bases). This CDR3 region has 15 residues. Germline lookup yields CDR1 MNHEY and CDR2 SVGAGI. V lost 10 bases and J 2 bases, leaving 20 bases between the germline ends. The CDR3 region has the DNA TGTGCCACCAGGGGAGGGACCCATACCAACTATGGCTACACCTTC. Translated, it gives CATRGGTHTNYGYTF.

This rearrangement joins TRBV6-5 to TRBJ2-7, with D possibly being TRBD1 (6 bases). Between the trimmed V and J ends, which lost 0 bases and 5 bases, there was a span of 17 bases. The CDR3 runs to 16 residues. Germline CDR1 is MNHEY and CDR2 is SVGAGI. CDR3 sequence reads: CASSYSRGRGWNEQYF. Written as DNA, the CDR3 is TGTGCCAGCAGTTACTCGAGAGGCAGGGGATGGAACGAGCAGTACTTC.

V and J are TRBV7-9 and TRBJ1-4, with a tentative D call TRBD1 (5 bases). Trimming pared 8 bases from V and 5 bases from J, leaving 15 bases between. Germline V lookup: CDR1 SEHNR, CDR2 FQNEAQ (reference sequence). The CDR3 consists of 14 residues. Here the CDR3 DNA reads TGTGCCAGCCGGTTCTCAGGGAAGAATGAAAAACTGTTTTTT. As protein: CASRFSGKNEKLFF.

The chain joins TRBV27 to TRBJ2-7, with TRBD1 identical over 7 bases. The CDR3 is 15 amino acids. The germline CDR1 and CDR2 sequences are MNHEY and SMNVEV (reference sequence). The J segment lost 5 bases and the V segment lost 5 bases, leaving 12 bases of the junction unmatched. CDR3 sequence: CASSPPLRGNHEQYF. CDR3 coding DNA: TGTGCCAGCAGTCCACCGCTCAGGGGGAACCACGAGCAGTACTTC.